Listed here are 12 T cell receptor beta chains from one sample, sequenced in a study of T-cell memory formation after mild COVID-19. TCRdb processed the 5' RACE reads anew with MiXCR; each CDR3 protein has one entry. This repertoire shows 65,000 to 100,000 distinct CDR3 sequences, 10% to 15% found once; its top ten account for 41%. Sample: PBMCs or a T cell subset sorted from them (not recorded which). All receptors come from a man younger than 30 who had mild COVID-19 (a few samples of this study predate the infection). Cell type and time point are not known.

This sequence joins TRBV6-6 and TRBJ2-7; 8 bases are shared with TRBD1. This CDR3 is built from 13 residues. The V segment lost 0 bases and the J segment 12 bases; nucleotides outside the gene matches: 7. The germline gives CDR1 MNHNY, CDR2 SVGAGI (reference sequence). For the CDR3, the DNA is TGTGCCAGCAGTTACTCGATTGGACAGGGACCGTACTTC. Translated, it gives CASSYSIGQGPYF.

The rearrangement joins TRBV4-3 to TRBJ1-5; D possibly corresponds to TRBD1 (5 bases). CDR3 length equals 15 residues. Trimming left V 0 bases short and J 16 bases short, with 22 bases between. Germline V gene lookup returns CDR1 LGHNA and CDR2 YSLEER. The CDR3 reads CASSQDWRGAQGRHF. The CDR3 DNA is TGCGCCAGCAGCCAAGATTGGCGCGGCGCGCAGGGTAGACATTTT.

Only a few counts were recorded for this clonotype. The V call is TRBV10-3, the J call TRBJ1-1; no clear D gene. Trimming removed 2 bases at V and 1 base at J, with 5 bases between. This CDR3 has 13 amino acids. Per germline, CDR1 ENHRY and CDR2 SYGVKD. Here the CDR3 DNA reads TGTGCCATCAGTGAGAAAGAGAACACTGAAGCTTTCTTT. Translated: CAISEKENTEAFF.

The V gene is TRBV4-1, the J gene TRBJ2-1; D may correspond to TRBD1 or TRBD2 (5 bases each). CDR3 length: 15 amino acids. Between the trimmed V and J ends, which lost 1 base and 0 bases, there was a span of 7 bases. Germline CDR1 reads MGHRA; CDR2 reads YSYEKL. The CDR3 DNA is TGCGCCAGCAGCCAAGGGGGGAGCTCCTACAATGAGCAGTTCTTC. Translated, it gives CASSQGGSSYNEQFF.

The chain is built from TRBV2 and TRBJ1-5; possibly TRBD1 for D (5 bases). This CDR3 region has 12 residues. Trimming removed 6 bases from V and 5 bases from J, with 8 bases in between. Germline CDR1 SNHLY, CDR2 FYNNEI. The CDR3 DNA follows: TGTGCCAGCAGGCTCAGGGATCAGCCCCAGCATTTT. This translates into CASRLRDQPQHF.

This clonotype has just a few counts. This chain uses TRBV7-9 with TRBJ1-5; D is ambiguous. CDR3 size: 16 residues. V lost 5 bases and J lost 0, with 14 bases in between. In germline, CDR1 is SEHNR, CDR2 FQNEAQ (reference sequence). In DNA, the CDR3 is TGTGCCAGCAGCCCAGAGGGAGGTTATAGCAATCAGCCCCAGCATTTT. Protein: CASSPEGGYSNQPQHF.

This clonotype came up a few times. This chain links TRBV12-3 or TRBV12-4 with TRBJ2-7; TRBD2 matches 11 bases. After removal of 8 bases from V and 0 bases from J, the junction contained 15 bases not matched to a gene. The CDR3 loop spans 18 amino acids. CDR3 sequence reads: CASPPGLAGGPSSYEQYV. The CDR3 nucleotides read TGTGCCAGCCCCCCAGGGCTAGCGGGGGGCCCGAGCTCCTACGAGCAGTACGTC.

This clonotype has more than one count but fewer than ten. This sequence joins TRBV4-1 and TRBJ1-2; 7 nucleotides match TRBD1. The CDR3 has 18 amino acids. V lost 1 base to trimming and J lost 8 bases; unmatched junction nucleotides: 19. Germline CDR1 reads MGHRA; CDR2 reads YSYEKL. CDR3 residues: CASSQGSRHSGQVFGYTF. The CDR3, as DNA: TGCGCCAGCAGCCAAGGTTCCCGGCATTCCGGACAGGTGTTCGGCTACACCTTC.

The V and J genes are TRBV13 and TRBJ2-1; 8 bases are a match to TRBD2. Germline CDR1 reads PRHDT; CDR2 reads FYEKMQ (reference sequence). CDR3 length: 14 residues. V trimming: 5 bases; J trimming: 4 bases; junction bases outside the gene matches: 4. The CDR3 nucleotides read TGTGCCAGCAGCCCGGGGGGGGGATACAATGAGCAGTTCTTC. It translates to CASSPGGGYNEQFF.

This clonotype has a handful of counts. This rearrangement joins TRBV6-2 or TRBV6-3 to TRBJ1-2; D is possibly TRBD1 (5 bases). Germline V gene lookup returns CDR1 MNHEY and CDR2 SVGEGT. The CDR3 extends over 14 amino acids. Trimming pared 5 bases from V and 1 base from J, leaving 11 bases between. The CDR3 sequence: CASSPGTFNYGYTF. In DNA form, the CDR3 reads TGTGCCAGCAGTCCGGGGACCTTTAACTATGGCTACACCTTC.

This clonotype was observed a few times. This chain uses TRBV9 with TRBJ1-5, with D perhaps TRBD1 (5 bases). This CDR3 has 15 amino acids. CDR1 and CDR2 (germline): SGDLS, YYNGEE. V shed 3 bases and J shed 7 bases, with 17 bases lying between them. CDR3 nucleotide sequence: TGTGCCAGCAGCGAGTTTCAGGGATTCCGGCAGCCCCAGCATTTT. Translation: CASSEFQGFRQPQHF.

In this sample, this clonotype turned up many times. The CDR3 DNA sequence: TGTGCCAGCAGTTTGCGGACTATGCCAGATACGCAGTATTTT. Its translation is CASSLRTMPDTQYF. The chain links TRBV12-3 or TRBV12-4 to TRBJ2-3; a weak D match, TRBD2 (6 bases). Between the trimmed V and J ends, which lost 3 bases and 4 bases, there was a span of 11 bases. There are 14 residues in the CDR3.